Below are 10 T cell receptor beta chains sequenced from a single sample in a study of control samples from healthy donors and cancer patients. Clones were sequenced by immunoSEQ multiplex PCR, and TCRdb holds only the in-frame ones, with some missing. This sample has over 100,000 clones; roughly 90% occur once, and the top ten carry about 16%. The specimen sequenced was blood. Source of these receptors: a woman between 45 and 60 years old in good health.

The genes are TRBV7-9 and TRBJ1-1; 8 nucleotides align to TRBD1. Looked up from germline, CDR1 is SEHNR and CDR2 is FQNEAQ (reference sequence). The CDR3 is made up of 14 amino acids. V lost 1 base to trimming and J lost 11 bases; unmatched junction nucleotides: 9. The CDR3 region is CASSLVATGDLAFF. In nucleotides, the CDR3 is TGTGCCAGCAGCTTAGTAGCGACAGGGGATTTGGCTTTCTTT.

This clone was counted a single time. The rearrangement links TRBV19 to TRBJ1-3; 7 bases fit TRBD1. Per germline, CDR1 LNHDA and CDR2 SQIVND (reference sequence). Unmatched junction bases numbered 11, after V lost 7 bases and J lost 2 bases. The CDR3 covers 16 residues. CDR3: CASTGRMGQTGNTIYF. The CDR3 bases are TGTGCCAGTACCGGGCGAATGGGACAGACTGGAAACACCATATATTTT.

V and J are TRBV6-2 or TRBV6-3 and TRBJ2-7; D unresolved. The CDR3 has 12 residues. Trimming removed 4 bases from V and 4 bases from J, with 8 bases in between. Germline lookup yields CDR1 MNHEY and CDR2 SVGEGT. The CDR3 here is CASSSYRYEQYV. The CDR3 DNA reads TGTGCCAGCAGTTCATATCGGTACGAGCAGTACGTC.

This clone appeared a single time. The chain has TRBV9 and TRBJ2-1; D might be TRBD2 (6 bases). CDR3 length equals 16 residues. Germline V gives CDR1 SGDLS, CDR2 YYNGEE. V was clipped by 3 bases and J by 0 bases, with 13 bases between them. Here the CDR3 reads CASSELAGYSYNEQFF. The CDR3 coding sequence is TGTGCCAGCAGCGAACTCGCGGGGTACTCCTACAATGAGCAGTTCTTC.

The CDR3 region is CASSPKSSGANVLTF. DNA for the CDR3: TGCGCCAGCAGCCCTAAGAGCTCTGGGGCCAACGTCCTGACTTTC. The rearrangement joins TRBV5-1 to TRBJ2-6; D is ambiguous. In germline, CDR1 is SGHRS, CDR2 YFSETQ. The germline V and J ends were trimmed by 4 bases and 0 bases, with 8 bases remaining between them. The CDR3 covers 15 residues.

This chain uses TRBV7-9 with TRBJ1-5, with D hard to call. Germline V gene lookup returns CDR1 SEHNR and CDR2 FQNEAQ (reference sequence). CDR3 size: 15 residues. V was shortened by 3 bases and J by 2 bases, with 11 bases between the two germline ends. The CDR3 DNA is TGTGCCAGCAGCTTGAGTGACAAAGGCAATCAGCCCCAGCATTTT. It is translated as CASSLSDKGNQPQHF.

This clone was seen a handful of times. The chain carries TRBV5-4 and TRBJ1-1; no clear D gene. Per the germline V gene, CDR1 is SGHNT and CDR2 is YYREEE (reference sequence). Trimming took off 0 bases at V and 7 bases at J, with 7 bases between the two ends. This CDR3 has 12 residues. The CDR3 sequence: CASSLGHIEAFF. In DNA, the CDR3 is TGTGCCAGCAGCTTGGGACACATTGAAGCTTTCTTT.

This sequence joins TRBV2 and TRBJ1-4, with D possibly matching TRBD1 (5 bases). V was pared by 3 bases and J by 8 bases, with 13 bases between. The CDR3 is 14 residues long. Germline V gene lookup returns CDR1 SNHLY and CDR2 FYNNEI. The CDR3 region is CASSEGGAREKLFF. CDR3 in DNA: TGTGCCAGCAGTGAGGGAGGGGCTAGGGAAAAACTGTTTTTT.

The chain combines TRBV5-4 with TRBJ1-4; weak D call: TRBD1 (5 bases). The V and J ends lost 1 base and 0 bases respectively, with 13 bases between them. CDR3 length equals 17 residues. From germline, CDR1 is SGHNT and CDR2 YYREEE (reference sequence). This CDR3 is CASSLLGTPATNEKLFF. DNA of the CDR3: TGTGCCAGCAGCTTGTTGGGGACGCCTGCAACTAATGAAAAACTGTTTTTT. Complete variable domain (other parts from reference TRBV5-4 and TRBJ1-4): ETGVTQSPTHLIKTRGQQVTLRCSSQSGHNTVSWYQQALGQGPQFIFQYYREEENGRGNFPPRFSGLQFPNYSSELNVNALELDDSALYLCASSLLGTPATNEKLFFGSGTQLSVL.

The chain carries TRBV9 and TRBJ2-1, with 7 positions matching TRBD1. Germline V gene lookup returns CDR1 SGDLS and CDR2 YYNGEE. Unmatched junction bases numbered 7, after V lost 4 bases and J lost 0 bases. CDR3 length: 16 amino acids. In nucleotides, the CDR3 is TGTGCCAGCAGCTCCCGGCCAGGGGGCTCCTACAATGAGCAGTTCTTC. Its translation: CASSSRPGGSYNEQFF. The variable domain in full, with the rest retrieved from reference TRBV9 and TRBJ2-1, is DSGVTQTPKHLITATGQRVTLRCSPRSGDLSVYWYQQSLDQGLQFLIQYYNGEERAKGNILERFSAQQFPDLHSELNLSSLELGDSALYFCASSSRPGGSYNEQFFGPGTRLTVL.